A selection of T cell receptor beta chains follows, all from one sample in a study of shared clonotypes between healthy human individuals. TCRdb's table, derived via immunoSEQ multiplex PCR, lists solely in-frame clones and lacks some. Of fewer than 3 million clones listed, around 92% were seen once; the top ten hold 0.3% to 0.4%. Sequencing was performed on naive CD4+ T cells from PBMCs. All receptors come from a man aged 18 to 30 in good health. Some clones in this sample may be carry-over from other donors' samples. Each CDR3 is given with its conserved first and last residue. A D gene is named only where the DNA matches it firmly. The size entry is marked missing in some rows and otherwise reads once, few, many or a size class.

>TRBJ1-5|TRBV6-5|NA|NA
TGTGCCAGCAGTTACTCGACCCAGCCCCAGCATTTT
CASSYSTQPQHF
>TRBJ1-3|TRBV7-3|NA|NA
TGTGCCAGCAGCTTAGCGCTGGGGGCGCGGGGAAACACCATATATTTT
CASSLALGARGNTIYF
>TRBJ1-1|TRBV20-1|NA|NA
TGCAGTACTAGAAGATACACTGAAGCTTTCTTT
CSTRRYTEAFF
>TRBJ2-3|TRBV5-4|NA|NA
TGTGCCAGCAGCTTGGGCGGGGAGGCGAGCACAGATACGCAGTATTTT
CASSLGGEASTDTQYF
>TRBJ2-7|TRBV30|NA|once
TGTGCCTGGAGTGTACTAGGTTCCCGCTACGAGCAGTACTTC
CAWSVLGSRYEQYF
>TRBJ2-7|TRBV7-2|NA|NA
TGTGCCAGCAGCTTAAGGACTGCATCCTACGAGCAGTACTTC
CASSLRTASYEQYF
>TRBJ2-7|TRBV28|TRBD2|once
TGTGCCAGCAGTTTCTCTTTTAGCGGGAGGAGCTCCTACGAGCAGTACTTC
CASSFSFSGRSSYEQYF
>TRBJ1-3|TRBV19|TRBD1|NA
TGTGCCACAACCCGCCCGGGACAGTCTTCCAGCTCTGGAAACACCATATATTTT
CATTRPGQSSSSGNTIYF
>TRBJ1-5|TRBV19|NA|NA
TGTGCCAGTAGTACTCCTAGGGACAATCAGCCCCAGCATTTT
CASSTPRDNQPQHF
>TRBJ2-5|TRBV14|NA|NA
TGTGCCAGCAGCCGAAACGTCCGAGAGACCCAGTACTTC
CASSRNVRETQYF
>TRBJ1-5|TRBV28|NA|NA
TGTGCCAGCAGTTTAACGAGCCTAAGCAATCAGCCCCAGCATTTT
CASSLTSLSNQPQHF
>TRBJ2-1|TRBV28|NA|NA
TGTGCCAGCAGTTTTCTTGGTAGCTCCTACAATGAGCAGTTCTTC
CASSFLGSSYNEQFF
>TRBJ2-1|TRBV5-1|TRBD1|once
TGCGCCAGCAGCTTGGCCAGCGGGACAGGGCACAATGAGCAGTTCTTC
CASSLASGTGHNEQFF
>TRBJ2-1|TRBV5-4|NA|NA
TGTGCCAGCAGCTTGGAGCCCCCTGGGGAGCAGTTCTTC
CASSLEPPGEQFF
>TRBJ1-1|TRBV28|NA|NA
TGTGCCAGCAGTCCCCGCCACACGGCACTTCAAGCTTTCTTT
CASSPRHTALQAFF
>TRBJ2-2|TRBV5-1|NA|once
TGCGCCAGCAGCTTGGAGCGTCCTGACACCGGGGAGCTGTTTTTT
CASSLERPDTGELFF
>TRBJ1-1|TRBV30|NA|few
TGTGCCTGGAGGCAGATGAACACTGAAGCTTTCTTT
CAWRQMNTEAFF
>TRBJ2-1|TRBV4-3|TRBD2|NA
TGCGCCAGCAGCCAAGATCTACTAGCGGGAGGGATTAGCTCCTACAATGAGCAGTTCTTC
CASSQDLLAGGISSYNEQFF
>TRBJ1-2|TRBV6-5|NA|NA
TGTGCCAGCAGTTACTCAGACCGTTATGGCTACACCTTC
CASSYSDRYGYTF
>TRBJ1-2|TRBV5-1|NA|NA
TGCGCCAGCAGCTTACAGAGGACGGACTATGGCTACACCTTC
CASSLQRTDYGYTF
>TRBJ2-7|TRBV14|NA|NA
TGTGCCAGCAGCCAAGACCGGTGGGGAGGCGCCTACGAGCAGTACTTC
CASSQDRWGGAYEQYF
>TRBJ2-3|TRBV7-9|TRBD2|NA
TGTGCCAGCAGCTTAGGACTAGCGGAAACAGATACGCAGTATTTT
CASSLGLAETDTQYF
>TRBJ1-2|TRBV14|NA|NA
TGTGCCAGCAGCCGCTCAACAGGGATCAACTATGGCTACACCTTC
CASSRSTGINYGYTF
>TRBJ1-2|TRBV6-5|NA|NA
TGTGCCAGCACCCGACGGGCAGGGGGCTACACCTTC
CASTRRAGGYTF
>TRBJ2-1|TRBV5-1|TRBD2|NA
TGCGCCAGCAGCTTTGGGACTAGCGGGAGCTATGGCAATGAGCAGTTCTTC
CASSFGTSGSYGNEQFF
>TRBJ2-5|TRBV5-1|NA|NA
TGCGCCAGCAGTCGTACCGGGCCCCTCCAAGAGACCCAGTACTTC
CASSRTGPLQETQYF
>TRBJ1-5|TRBV19|NA|NA
TGTGCCAGTAGGCCGCGGGGCAATAATCAGCCCCAGCATTTT
CASRPRGNNQPQHF
>TRBJ2-5|TRBV7-2|NA|NA
TGTGCCAGCAGAACCCTAGTTTGGGAGACCCAGTACTTC
CASRTLVWETQYF
>TRBJ1-5|TRBV27|TRBD1|NA
TGTGCCAGCAGACGGGACAGGGAATCGTTACTGCCCCAGCATTTT
CASRRDRESLLPQHF
>TRBJ1-4|TRBV5-6|NA|NA
TGTGCCAGCAGCCGACGCCTTCCGTCGGTTGGAGAAAAACTGTTTTTT
CASSRRLPSVGEKLFF
>TRBJ2-3|TRBV2|NA|NA
TGTGCCAGCAGTGCCAGGGGCCTGAGGACAGATACGCAGTATTTT
CASSARGLRTDTQYF
>TRBJ1-1|TRBV19|NA|once
TGTGCCAGTAGTATAGATCTTAGGGTTACGGATATGAACACTGAAGCTTTCTTT
CASSIDLRVTDMNTEAFF
>TRBJ1-2|TRBV2|NA|NA
TGTGCCAGCAGTATGACAGACTATGGCTACACCTTC
CASSMTDYGYTF
>TRBJ1-1|TRBV19|NA|NA
TGTGCCAGTAGTATAATCGGCCGGTTTAACACTGAAGCTTTCTTT
CASSIIGRFNTEAFF
>TRBJ2-1|TRBV29-1|NA|NA
TGCAGCGTTGTATCCAGAGGAATTGAGCAGTTCTTC
CSVVSRGIEQFF
>TRBJ2-3|TRBV2|TRBD2|NA
TGTGCCAGCACGGGACTAGCTACGCAGTATTTT
CASTGLATQYF
>TRBJ2-1|TRBV6-4|NA|NA
TGTGCCAGCAGTGTAGGGCAGGGTACCTACAATGAGCAGTTCTTC
CASSVGQGTYNEQFF
>TRBJ2-2|TRBV7-6|TRBD2|NA
TGTGCCAGCAGCCCTCGAGTAGGTAGCGGGAGGACTAACACCGGGGAGCTGTTTTTT
CASSPRVGSGRTNTGELFF
>TRBJ2-7|TRBV5-1|NA|NA
TGCGCCAGCAGCTCCCCACTGGGATCCTACGAGCAGTACTTC
CASSSPLGSYEQYF
>TRBJ2-3|TRBV28|NA|NA
TGTGCCAGCACCCACGCACCTCCCCAGGGTAACACAGATACGCAGTATTTT
CASTHAPPQGNTDTQYF
>TRBJ2-7|TRBV2|NA|NA
TGTGCCAGCAGTGGGGAGACCGAGCAGTACTTC
CASSGETEQYF
>TRBJ2-5|TRBV5-4|TRBD2|NA
TGTGCCAGCAGCCCCACGCTAGCGGTACAAGAGACCCAGTACTTC
CASSPTLAVQETQYF
>TRBJ2-5|TRBV6-1|NA|once
TGTGCCACCCGGGGGAGCGGGCAAGAGACCCAGTACTTC
CATRGSGQETQYF